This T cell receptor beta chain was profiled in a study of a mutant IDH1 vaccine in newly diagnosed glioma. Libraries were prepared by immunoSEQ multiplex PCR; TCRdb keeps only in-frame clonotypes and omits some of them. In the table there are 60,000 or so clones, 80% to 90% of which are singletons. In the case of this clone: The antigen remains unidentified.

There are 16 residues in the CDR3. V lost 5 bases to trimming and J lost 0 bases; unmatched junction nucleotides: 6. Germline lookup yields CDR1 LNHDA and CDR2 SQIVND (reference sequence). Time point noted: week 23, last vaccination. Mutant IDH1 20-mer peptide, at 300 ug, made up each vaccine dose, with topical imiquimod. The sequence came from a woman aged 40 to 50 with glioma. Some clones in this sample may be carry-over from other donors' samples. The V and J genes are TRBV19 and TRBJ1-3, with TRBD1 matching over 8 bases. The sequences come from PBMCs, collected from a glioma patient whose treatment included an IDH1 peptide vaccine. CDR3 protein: CASSPIDRGSGNTIYF. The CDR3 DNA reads TGTGCCAGTAGTCCCATCGACAGGGGCTCTGGAAACACCATATATTTT. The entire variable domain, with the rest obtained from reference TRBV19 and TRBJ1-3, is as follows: DGGITQSPKYLFRKEGQNVTLSCEQNLNHDAMYWYRQDPGQGLRLIYYSQIVNDFQKGDIAEGYSVSREKKESFPLTVTSAQKNPTAFYLCASSPIDRGSGNTIYFGEGSWLTVV.